This T cell receptor beta chain comes out of a study of T-cell reconstitution after alpha-beta-depleted transplantation in children. The CDR3 consists of 15 residues. The junction had 8 bases not matched to a gene; V was cut back by 6 bases and J by 0 bases. The library targeted TCRbeta and was prepared with unique molecular identifiers. TCRdb reanalysed the PCR reads using MiXCR and keeps one entry per CDR3 protein. This sample carries around 370,000 distinct CDR3 sequences, 10% to 13% of them seen once, and the ten largest clones take 2% to 3%. This TCR came from a human donor who donated a stem cell graft to a child with acute lymphoblastic leukemia. The rearrangement links TRBV12-3 or TRBV12-4 to TRBJ2-7; 7 bases are a match to TRBD1. The specimen comprised PBMCs from the stem cell graft donor, sampled from the stem cell graft. CDR3 sequence (DNA): TGTGCCAGCAGCTTCGGACAGGCTAGCTCCTACGAGCAGTACTTC. It translates to CASSFGQASSYEQYF.